Following are 14 T cell receptor beta chains from one sample sequenced in a study of blood T cell repertoires in COVID-19. Profiling relied on immunoSEQ multiplex PCR, and the TCRdb table lists in-frame clones only, not all of them. The sample lists tens of thousands of clones, around 81% occurring once. The source material was peripheral blood. These receptors all stem from an elderly woman with active or convalescent COVID-19.

V usage is TRBV5-1 and J usage is TRBJ1-1; 8 nucleotides match TRBD1. The CDR3 runs 14 residues. With 0 bases clipped from V and 6 bases from J, the junction kept 4 bases outside the gene matches. Looked up from germline, CDR1 is SGHRS and CDR2 is YFSETQ. The CDR3 sequence is CASSLGDRLAEAFF. CDR3 DNA sequence: TGCGCCAGCAGCTTGGGGGACAGGTTAGCTGAAGCTTTCTTT. Full variable domain (rest looked up from reference TRBV5-1 and TRBJ1-1): KAGVTQTPRYLIKTRGQQVTLSCSPISGHRSVSWYQQTPGQGLQFLFEYFSETQRNKGNFPGRFSGRQFSNSRSEMNVSTLELGDSALYLCASSLGDRLAEAFFGQGTRLTVV.

V gene TRBV5-6 combines with J gene TRBJ2-6; D is unresolved. This CDR3 contains 16 residues. V was shortened by 0 bases and J by 0 bases, with 7 bases between the two germline ends. Germline V gene lookup returns CDR1 SGHDT and CDR2 YYEEEE. This CDR3 reads CASSLDITSGANVLTF. The DNA for the CDR3 is TGTGCCAGCAGCTTGGACATCACCTCTGGGGCCAACGTCCTGACTTTC.

The V call is TRBV27, the J call TRBJ1-6; 7 bases fit TRBD1. Germline CDR1 reads MNHEY; CDR2 reads SMNVEV (reference sequence). The CDR3 is 18 residues long. With 6 bases clipped from V and 1 base from J, the junction kept 12 bases outside the gene matches. CDR3 amino acids: CASSSRASRGSYNSPLHF. CDR3 nucleotide sequence: TGTGCCAGCAGCTCACGGGCCAGCAGGGGGTCCTATAATTCACCCCTCCACTTT.

The V gene is TRBV7-2, the J gene TRBJ2-7; D is possibly TRBD1 (5 bases). The length of the CDR3 is 14 residues. V was trimmed by 4 bases and J by 6 bases, leaving 16 bases between them. Germline loops: CDR1 SGHTA, CDR2 FQGNSA. CDR3 DNA: TGTGCCAGCAGCTCTACAGGTGGCCCTCTCGAGCAGTACTTC. This codes for CASSSTGGPLEQYF.

J is TRBJ1-1 and V is TRBV7-9; D may be TRBD1 (6 bases). The CDR3 runs to 16 residues. Germline CDR1 is SEHNR and CDR2 is FQNEAQ (reference sequence). The V end was cut by 3 bases, the J end by 0 bases, with 14 bases between. The CDR3 DNA sequence: TGTGCCAGCAGCTTTCGTCGGGACACAATGAACACTGAAGCTTTCTTT. Protein sequence: CASSFRRDTMNTEAFF.

This chain uses TRBV28 with TRBJ2-7; TRBD2 might be the D (6 bases). The CDR3 loop spans 15 amino acids. Trimming took off 8 bases at V and 5 bases at J, with 22 bases between the two ends. From germline, CDR1 is MDHEN and CDR2 SYDVKM. CDR3 protein: CASAHPGGSAHEQYF. The DNA of the CDR3 is TGTGCCAGCGCCCATCCCGGAGGGAGCGCCCACGAGCAGTACTTC.

This rearrangement joins TRBV11-1 to TRBJ2-5, with a weak D call TRBD1 (5 bases). Trimming took off 3 bases at V and 1 base at J, with 9 bases between the two ends. The CDR3 runs 14 residues. Germline CDR1 is SGHAT and CDR2 is FQDESV (reference sequence). The CDR3 protein is CASSLGQIQETQYF. The DNA for the CDR3 is TGTGCCAGCAGCTTGGGGCAGATCCAAGAGACCCAGTACTTC. Full variable domain (rest looked up from reference TRBV11-1 and TRBJ2-5): EAEVAQSPRYKITEKSQAVAFWCDPISGHATLYWYRQILGQGPELLVQFQDESVVDDSQLPKDRFSAERLKGVDSTLKIQPAELGDSAMYLCASSLGQIQETQYFGPGTRLLVL.

This chain joins TRBV7-2 and TRBJ2-5, with 7 bases lining up with TRBD1. CDR3 size: 15 residues. From germline, CDR1 is SGHTA and CDR2 FQGNSA. V was pared by 1 base and J by 4 bases, with 6 bases of the junction left unmatched. The CDR3 bases are TGTGCCAGCAGCTTAGACAGGGGATTCGGAGAGACCCAGTACTTC. Translated, it gives CASSLDRGFGETQYF.

This chain joins TRBV18 and TRBJ1-4, with 11 bases that match TRBD1. The CDR3 spans 19 residues. CDR1 and CDR2 from the germline V gene are KGHSH and LQKENI. V lost 2 bases, J lost 5 bases, and 13 bases stayed unmatched. CDR3 DNA sequence: TGTGCCAGCTCACCATTCGGACAGGGGGCCGGAGGCCAAAATGAAAAACTGTTTTTT. Translated: CASSPFGQGAGGQNEKLFF.

This rearrangement joins TRBV3-1 (or the pseudogene TRBV3-2) to TRBJ1-2; TRBD1 might be the D (5 bases). Germline lookup yields CDR1 LGHDT and CDR2 YNNKEL (reference sequence). This CDR3 comprises 12 residues. Between the trimmed V and J ends, which lost 2 bases and 7 bases, there was a span of 8 bases. This CDR3 is CASSQLQVGYTF. In DNA form, the CDR3 reads TGTGCCAGCAGCCAATTACAGGTTGGCTACACCTTC.

In this sample, this clone turned up once. J is TRBJ2-2 and V is TRBV10-1; TRBD2 might be the D (6 bases). CDR3 length: 15 residues. V lost 8 bases and J 7 bases, leaving 20 bases between the germline ends. In germline, CDR1 is WNHNN, CDR2 SYGVQD (reference sequence). The CDR3: CASGDPRGAGGELFF. DNA for the CDR3: TGCGCCAGCGGGGACCCCCGCGGGGCTGGCGGGGAGCTGTTTTTT.

This chain uses TRBV3-1 (or the pseudogene TRBV3-2) with TRBJ1-1; no clear D. This CDR3 has 12 amino acids. Trimming shortened V by 7 bases and J by 4 bases, and 10 bases separated the two germline ends. The germline V gene encodes CDR1 LGHDT and CDR2 YNNKEL (reference sequence). The CDR3 DNA follows: TGTGCCAGCATCCAGGAGGGCACTGAAGCTTTCTTT. Its protein product is CASIQEGTEAFF.

The chain couples TRBV4-1 to TRBJ2-1; D unclear. This CDR3 has 15 residues. In germline, CDR1 is MGHRA, CDR2 YSYEKL. With 4 bases removed from V and 7 bases from J, the gap between germline ends came to 17 bases. As DNA, the CDR3 is TGCGCCAGCAGCCCGAGCCTCACCTCGTGGAATGAGCAGTTCTTC. Protein sequence: CASSPSLTSWNEQFF.

The chain uses TRBV19 and TRBJ2-2; TRBD2 matches at 10 bases. CDR3 length: 14 residues. Unmatched junction bases numbered 6, after V lost 8 bases and J lost 6 bases. Per germline, CDR1 LNHDA and CDR2 SQIVND (reference sequence). This CDR3 reads CASRLAGGSGELFF. The CDR3 DNA sequence: TGTGCCAGTCGCTTAGCGGGGGGATCCGGGGAGCTGTTTTTT.